Presented here are 12 T cell receptor beta chains from one specimen sequenced in a study of blood T cell repertoires in COVID-19. Profiled with immunoSEQ multiplex PCR; TCRdb holds only in-frame clones, not every one. Of approximately 90,000 clones listed, around nine tenths are singletons. Input material: peripheral blood. The origin of the receptors is a man aged 55 to 70 with COVID-19, enrolled during active disease.

The chain links TRBV7-9 to TRBJ2-7; D call uncertain. The length of the CDR3 is 12 residues. The germline gives CDR1 SEHNR, CDR2 FQNEAQ (reference sequence). V was pared by 5 bases and J by 6 bases, with 11 bases between. The CDR3 nucleotides read TGTGCCAGCAGCCTACTTCCAGGCGAGCAGTACTTC. It translates to CASSLLPGEQYF.

This chain joins TRBV19 and TRBJ1-5; D not resolved. The germline V gene has CDR1 LNHDA and CDR2 SQIVND (reference sequence). The CDR3 extends over 14 amino acids. The V and J ends lost 4 bases and 1 base respectively, with 8 bases between them. The CDR3 spells CASSTRESNQPQHF. The CDR3 nucleotides read TGTGCCAGTAGTACACGGGAGAGCAATCAGCCCCAGCATTTT.

In its sample, this clone was seen once. The junction shows a germline mismatch at one end, possibly a read error. The V gene is TRBV6-7, the J gene TRBJ2-2, with D possibly matching TRBD2 (5 bases). TRBV6-7 is given ORF status, its function remaining uncertain. This CDR3 spans 14 amino acids. This CDR3 reads CASSYRGDHRGAVF. CDR3 DNA sequence: TGTGCCAGCAGTTACCGCGGAGATCACCGGGGAGCTGTTTTT.

This sequence joins TRBV28 and TRBJ2-7; 10 bases fit TRBD1. This CDR3 has 15 amino acids. Germline CDR1 and CDR2: MDHEN and SYDVKM. V gave up 6 bases and J gave up 1 base; unmatched junction bases: 6. The CDR3 loop is CASSTDRGVSYEQYF. The CDR3 DNA follows: TGTGCCAGCAGCACGGACAGGGGGGTGTCCTACGAGCAGTACTTC.

The chain recombines TRBV2 with TRBJ1-5, with TRBD1 identical over 8 bases. Germline V CDR1 and CDR2: SNHLY, FYNNEI. This CDR3 has 14 residues. J lost 7 bases, V lost 2 bases, and 4 bases had no gene match. CDR3 DNA sequence: TGTGCCAGCAGTGAACAGGGGGCGCGACAGCCCCAGCATTTT. It codes for CASSEQGARQPQHF.

This clone showed up just once. The chain uses TRBV5-1 and TRBJ1-1; the D gene is possibly TRBD1 (5 bases). Trimming pared 0 bases from V and 1 base from J, leaving 10 bases between. Looked up from germline, CDR1 is SGHRS and CDR2 is YFSETQ. The CDR3 runs 15 residues. Written as DNA, the CDR3 is TGCGCCAGCAGCTTGGATGGAGGGACGAACACTGAAGCTTTCTTT. Its protein is CASSLDGGTNTEAFF.

This rearrangement joins TRBV12-3 or TRBV12-4 to TRBJ2-7, with TRBD1 as a possible D gene (5 bases). V shed 3 bases and J shed 4 bases, with 10 bases lying between them. This CDR3 comprises 13 residues. The CDR3 loop is CASSLTDQYEQYF. The CDR3 DNA reads as TGTGCCAGCAGTTTGACAGACCAGTACGAGCAGTACTTC.

The chain is built from TRBV6-1 and TRBJ1-5, with 7 bases aligning to TRBD1. Trimming at V came to 3 bases and at J to 0 bases, leaving 8 bases not matched to a gene. The CDR3 has 17 residues. Germline CDR1 reads MNHNS; CDR2 reads SASEGT. The CDR3 region is CASSDPPTGFSNQPQHF. CDR3 nucleotide sequence: TGTGCCAGCAGTGATCCTCCGACAGGGTTTAGCAATCAGCCCCAGCATTTT.

The genes are TRBV11-3 and TRBJ2-2; 7 bases map to TRBD1. The CDR3 extends over 15 amino acids. Germline CDR1 and CDR2: SGHNT and YENEEA. V shed 5 bases, J shed 2 bases, and the junction held 5 bases outside the gene matches. CDR3 sequence: CASSPRTGNTGELFF. As DNA, the CDR3 is TGTGCCAGCAGCCCCAGGACAGGAAACACCGGGGAGCTGTTTTTT.

This chain uses TRBV19 with TRBJ1-6; tentative D call: TRBD1 (5 bases). Germline V gene sequence: CDR1 LNHDA, CDR2 SQIVND (reference sequence). The V end lost 5 bases, the J end lost 5 bases, and 13 bases lay between the germline ends. The CDR3 extends over 15 amino acids. DNA of the CDR3: TGTGCCAGTAGTCCTATCCACAGGAATAATTCACCCCTCCACTTT. Translating it yields CASSPIHRNNSPLHF.

The J gene is TRBJ2-1, the V gene TRBV19; 9 bases agree with TRBD2. V shed 1 base and J 3 bases; nucleotides not matched to a gene: 4. The CDR3 covers 16 residues. CDR1 is LNHDA, CDR2 SQIVND, per germline (reference sequence). The CDR3 sequence is CASSIVRTSDYNEQFF. The CDR3 nucleotides are TGTGCCAGTAGTATAGTGAGGACTAGCGACTACAATGAGCAGTTCTTC.

CDR3 nucleotides: TGTGCCAGCAGCAGGGGACAGCTCCTAGGGGAAAAACTGTTTTTT. Translating gives CASSRGQLLGEKLFF. This chain uses TRBV5-8 with TRBJ1-4; TRBD1 aligns across 7 bases. The CDR3 extends over 15 amino acids. V was pared by 4 bases and J by 8 bases, with 11 bases of the junction left unmatched. In germline, CDR1 is SGHTS, CDR2 YDEGEE.